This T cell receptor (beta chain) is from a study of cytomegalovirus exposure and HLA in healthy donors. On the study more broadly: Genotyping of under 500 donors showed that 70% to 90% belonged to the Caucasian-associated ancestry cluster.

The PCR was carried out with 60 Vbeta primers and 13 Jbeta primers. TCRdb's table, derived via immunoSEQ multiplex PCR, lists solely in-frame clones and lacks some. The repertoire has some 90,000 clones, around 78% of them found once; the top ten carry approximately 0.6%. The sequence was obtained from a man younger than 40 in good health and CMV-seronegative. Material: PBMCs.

CDR3 sequence: CASNPGGPVGYTF. CDR3 nucleotides: TGTGCCAGCAACCCCGGAGGGCCGGTAGGCTACACCTTC. The chain has TRBV6-5 and TRBJ1-2, with D uncertain. With 7 bases removed from V and 8 bases from J, the gap between germline ends came to 17 bases. Germline values: CDR1 MNHEY, CDR2 SVGAGI. The CDR3 contains 13 residues.